This is a list of T cell receptor beta chains from one sample in a study of blood T cell repertoires in COVID-19. Sequencing used immunoSEQ multiplex PCR; TCRdb keeps in-frame clones, though not all of them. The sample consists of around 130,000 clones, around nine tenths of them appearing once. The sequenced material came from peripheral blood. All receptors come from a man aged 70 or older with active COVID-19. Each CDR3 is given with its conserved first and last residue. The D gene is left open where the match is weak. The size entry is marked missing in some rows and otherwise reads once, few, many or a size class.

d_gene | j_gene | abundance | v_gene | CDR3nt | CDR3aa
TRBD2 | TRBJ2-3 | few | TRBV6-2/TRBV6-3 | TGTGCCAGCAGCCCCCTAACTAGCGGGAGGACGTCAGATACGCAGTATTTT | CASSPLTSGRTSDTQYF
. | TRBJ2-3 | . | TRBV6-5 | TGTGCCAGCGCCACGCAGGGCACAGATACGCAGTATTTT | CASATQGTDTQYF
TRBD2 | TRBJ2-1 | . | TRBV18 | TGTGCCAGTTCCGGGACTAGCGGTTACAATGAGCAGTTCTTC | CASSGTSGYNEQFF
TRBD1 | TRBJ2-1 | . | TRBV7-2 | TGTGCCAGCAGCTTAGCCCGGGACAGGGGATCCCATGAGCAGTTCTTC | CASSLARDRGSHEQFF
. | TRBJ1-5 | . | TRBV18 | TGTGCCAGCTCAACGACACTGGATAGCAATCAGCCCCAGCATTTT | CASSTTLDSNQPQHF
. | TRBJ2-5 | . | TRBV5-5 | TGTGCCAGCAGCTTCTCAGGGGCTCAAGAGACCCAGTACTTC | CASSFSGAQETQYF
. | TRBJ2-5 | once | TRBV18 | TGTGCCAGCTCGCTCCAGTTAAAAGAGACCCAGTACTTC | CASSLQLKETQYF
. | TRBJ1-6 | once | TRBV5-4 | TGTGCCAGCAGCTCCGACAGGCCTGGGGCACCCCTCCACTTT | CASSSDRPGAPLHF
TRBD2 | TRBJ2-3 | . | TRBV28 | TGTGCCAGCATTTTTAGCGGGAGGGCATCAGATACGCAGTATTTT | CASIFSGRASDTQYF
. | TRBJ1-2 | . | TRBV6-5 | TGTGCCAGCAGTTCCCAGGGGAGGGACTATGGCTACACCTTC | CASSSQGRDYGYTF
. | TRBJ2-1 | . | TRBV2 | TGTGCCAGCCCCGGAGAGGGAGCTTACAATGAGCAGTTCTTC | CASPGEGAYNEQFF
. | TRBJ2-6 | few | TRBV27 | TGTGCCAGCAGTTTATCTTACTCTGGGGCCAACGTCCTGACTTTC | CASSLSYSGANVLTF
TRBD1 | TRBJ2-5 | . | TRBV7-2 | TGTGCCAGCAGCGTCGGGACAGGGAGAGAGACCCAGTACTTC | CASSVGTGRETQYF
TRBD2 | TRBJ2-7 | . | TRBV7-2 | TGTGCCAGCAGCCGGGGGGGCAAGTCCTACGAGCAGTACTTC | CASSRGGKSYEQYF
. | TRBJ2-3 | . | TRBV5-1 | TGCGCCAGCAGCCTGGAGGGCTTGAGGGCAGATACGCAGTATTTT | CASSLEGLRADTQYF
TRBD2 | TRBJ2-1 | . | TRBV6-5 | TGTGCCAGCACATTAGCGGGAGTGGGTAATGAGCAGTTCTTC | CASTLAGVGNEQFF
TRBD2 | TRBJ2-1 | . | TRBV5-1 | TGCGCCAGCAGGAGGGTGACTGGACTAGCGGGAGCGACCTTCTACAATGAGCAGTTCTTC | CASRRVTGLAGATFYNEQFF
. | TRBJ2-7 | . | TRBV16 | TGTGCCAGCAGCCAATCAAACTTACTAACCGAGCAGTACTTC | CASSQSNLLTEQYF
. | TRBJ1-1 | . | TRBV5-1 | TGCGCCAGCAGCTCTGGATCCCTGACGGGGAACACTGAAGCTTTCTTT | CASSSGSLTGNTEAFF
TRBD1 | TRBJ1-5 | few | TRBV6-6 | TGTGCCAGCAGTGACGGGACAGGGGGCAATCAGCCCCAGCATTTT | CASSDGTGGNQPQHF
. | TRBJ2-2 | . | TRBV4-2 | TGTGCCAGCACCTCCCTACGGGCTAGCGACACCGGGGAGCTGTTTTTT | CASTSLRASDTGELFF
. | TRBJ1-5 | . | TRBV30 | TGTGCCTGGGGCCAGGGATTCCATCAGCCCCAGCATTTT | CAWGQGFHQPQHF
. | TRBJ2-7 | few | TRBV7-9 | TGTGCCAGCAGCCCAGGGGGGAGCGAGCAGTACTTC | CASSPGGSEQYF
TRBD1 | TRBJ1-2 | few | TRBV19 | TGTGCCAGTACCGGTACAGGGGAGGCTGGCTACACCTTC | CASTGTGEAGYTF
TRBD1 | TRBJ1-4 | . | TRBV30 | TGTGCCTGGAGTGCAGGGATCGGCCAGGGGGATGAAAAACTGTTTTTT | CAWSAGIGQGDEKLFF
TRBD1 | TRBJ1-5 | . | TRBV16 | TGTGCCAGCAGCTTTGGACAGGGCCAGCCCCAGCATTTT | CASSFGQGQPQHF
. | TRBJ1-5 | . | TRBV4-3 | TGCGCCAGCAGCCAAGATCGGGCCAGGGCCCTGAATTTT | CASSQDRARALNF
TRBD2 | TRBJ2-3 | . | TRBV6-5 | TGTGCCAGCAGTTTCGGGACTAGAAGCACAGATACGCAGTATTTT | CASSFGTRSTDTQYF
TRBD1 | TRBJ2-1 | . | TRBV12-3/TRBV12-4 | TGTGCCAGCAGTAGGACAGGGGCCAATGAGCAGTTCTTC | CASSRTGANEQFF
TRBD1 | TRBJ2-3 | once | TRBV24-1 | TGTGCCACCAGTGATCCCAATACAGGGGGCGTGGGAGATACGCAGTATTTT | CATSDPNTGGVGDTQYF
. | TRBJ1-1 | . | TRBV15 | TGTGCCACCAGCAGAGATCCCACAGGGAACACTGAAGCTTTCTTT | CATSRDPTGNTEAFF
. | TRBJ1-1 | . | TRBV6-5 | TGTGCCAGCAAGTCCGGAGAGAACACTGAAGCTTTCTTT | CASKSGENTEAFF
TRBD2 | TRBJ2-7 | . | TRBV7-2 | TGTGCCAGCAGCGCCCCACCGGCGGGAGGCTCCTACGAGCAGTACTTC | CASSAPPAGGSYEQYF
. | TRBJ1-5 | once | TRBV7-2 | TGTGCCAGCAGCTCAACTCTGAATTATCAGCCCCAGCATTTT | CASSSTLNYQPQHF
. | TRBJ1-6 | few | TRBV28 | TGTGCCAGCAGTGGCGGGAGCTCCTATAATTCACCCCTCCACTTT | CASSGGSSYNSPLHF